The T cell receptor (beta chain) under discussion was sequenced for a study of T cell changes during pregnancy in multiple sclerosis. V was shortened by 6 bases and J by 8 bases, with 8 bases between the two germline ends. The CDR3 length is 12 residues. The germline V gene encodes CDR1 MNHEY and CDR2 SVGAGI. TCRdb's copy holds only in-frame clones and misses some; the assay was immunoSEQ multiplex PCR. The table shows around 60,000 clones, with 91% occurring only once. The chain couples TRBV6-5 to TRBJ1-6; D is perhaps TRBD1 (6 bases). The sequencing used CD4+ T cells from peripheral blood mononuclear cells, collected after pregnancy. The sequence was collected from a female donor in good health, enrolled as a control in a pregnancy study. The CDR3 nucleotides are TGTGCCAGCAGAAAGGGGGATTCACCCCTCCACTTT. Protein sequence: CASRKGDSPLHF.